These 23 T cell receptor beta chains originate from one sample sequenced in a study of control samples from healthy donors and cancer patients. Data came from immunoSEQ multiplex PCR; TCRdb stores just in-frame clones and leaves some out. Of under 110,000 clones listed, about 89% are singletons. The sequencing sample was made of blood. The receptors were sampled from a man younger than 40 in good health.

The CDR3 region is CASNLRGGAQYF. In nucleotides, the CDR3 is TGTGCCAGTAATCTAAGGGGGGGTGCCCAGTACTTC. This chain uses TRBV19 with TRBJ2-5; maybe TRBD2 (7 bases). This CDR3 contains 12 residues. Trimming stripped 7 bases from V and 9 bases from J, with 15 bases between. Germline loops: CDR1 LNHDA, CDR2 SQIVND (reference sequence).

This sequence joins TRBV30 and TRBJ1-6; 8 nucleotides match TRBD1. V was pared by 5 bases and J by 7 bases, with 7 bases of the junction left unmatched. Per germline, CDR1 GTSNPN and CDR2 SVGIG (reference sequence). This CDR3 spans 14 amino acids. CDR3 nucleotide sequence: TGTGCCTGGGGGACAGGACGCTCCAATTCACCCCTCCACTTT. Encoded protein: CAWGTGRSNSPLHF.

The rearrangement uses TRBV7-2 and TRBJ2-7, with TRBD2 matching over 7 bases. This CDR3 has 18 amino acids. With 3 bases clipped from V and 6 bases from J, the junction kept 20 bases outside the gene matches. Germline CDR1 is SGHTA and CDR2 is FQGNSA. The CDR3: CASSFPPPRGSGVFEQYF. The CDR3, as DNA: TGTGCCAGCAGCTTCCCCCCCCCGCGGGGGAGTGGGGTATTCGAGCAGTACTTC.

The J gene is TRBJ1-2, the V gene TRBV5-4; 9 nucleotides line up with TRBD1. The trim removed 1 base at V and 8 bases at J, leaving 9 bases unmatched. Germline V gene sequence: CDR1 SGHNT, CDR2 YYREEE (reference sequence). The CDR3 contains 15 residues. CDR3 DNA sequence: TGTGCCAGCAGCTTGCCCGGGACAGGGATGGGGGGCTACACCTTC. Its protein product is CASSLPGTGMGGYTF.

The V gene is TRBV4-3, the J gene TRBJ1-2; no definite D call. Germline V gene lookup returns CDR1 LGHNA and CDR2 YSLEER. V lost 0 bases, J lost 1 base, and 6 bases lay in between. This CDR3 spans 14 amino acids. CDR3 bases: TGCGCCAGCAGCCAAGAAATAGTTAACTATGGCTACACCTTC. Translation gives CASSQEIVNYGYTF.

The chain uses TRBV4-1 and TRBJ1-3, with 7 nucleotides matching TRBD1. CDR1 MGHRA and CDR2 YSYEKL come from the germline V gene. The CDR3 length is 16 residues. V trimming: 2 bases; J trimming: 2 bases; junction bases outside the gene matches: 6. The CDR3 loop is CASSQNEGAPGNTIYF. The CDR3 DNA sequence: TGCGCCAGCAGCCAAAATGAGGGGGCGCCTGGAAACACCATATATTTT.

This clone appeared a single time. The chain joins TRBV6-5 to TRBJ1-2, with D possibly matching TRBD1 (5 bases). This CDR3 comprises 14 residues. The germline V gene encodes CDR1 MNHEY and CDR2 SVGAGI. V was shortened by 2 bases and J by 0 bases, with 7 bases between the two germline ends. CDR3 protein: CASSYRGTNYGYTF. CDR3 DNA sequence: TGTGCCAGCAGTTACAGGGGAACTAACTATGGCTACACCTTC.

V is TRBV4-3 and J is TRBJ2-3; a weak D match, TRBD2 (6 bases). The CDR3 length is 14 residues. Germline values: CDR1 LGHNA, CDR2 YSLEER. Trimming shortened V by 6 bases and J by 2 bases, and 12 bases separated the two germline ends. CDR3 sequence reads: CASSAGLNTDTQYF. The CDR3 region has the DNA TGCGCCAGCAGTGCGGGACTCAACACAGATACGCAGTATTTT.

This sequence joins TRBV12-5 and TRBJ2-1; 9 positions agree with TRBD2. The CDR3 is made up of 16 amino acids. Germline V gives CDR1 LGHNT, CDR2 FRNRAP. V dropped 7 bases and J dropped 3; count of bases not matched to a gene: 10. The CDR3 spells CASALTSGGFYNEQFF. CDR3 coding DNA: TGTGCTAGTGCCCTGACCAGCGGGGGGTTCTACAATGAGCAGTTCTTC.

The chain has TRBV28 and TRBJ1-1, with D unresolved. Trimming cost V 5 bases and J 6 bases, with 19 bases left between them. CDR1 is MDHEN and CDR2 is SYDVKM in the germline V gene. The CDR3 totals 15 residues. CDR3 sequence: CASSRSTTLKPEAFF. The CDR3 nucleotides read TGTGCCAGCAGTCGCTCAACAACACTAAAACCTGAAGCTTTCTTT.

This chain joins TRBV6-5 and TRBJ1-1, with D maybe TRBD1 (5 bases). This CDR3 comprises 13 residues. V was pared by 5 bases and J by 3 bases, with 10 bases between. The germline CDR1 and CDR2 sequences are MNHEY and SVGAGI. CDR3 protein: CASSHDRYTEAFF. CDR3 sequence (DNA): TGTGCCAGCAGTCACGACAGATACACTGAAGCTTTCTTT.

The chain links TRBV4-1 to TRBJ1-5; perhaps TRBD1 as D (5 bases). V was cut by 3 bases and J by 4 bases, with 10 bases left in between. Germline CDR1 is MGHRA and CDR2 is YSYEKL. The CDR3 has 14 residues. The CDR3 sequence: CASSQTWGNQPQHF. CDR3 coding DNA: TGCGCCAGCAGCCAGACCTGGGGGAATCAGCCCCAGCATTTT.

J is TRBJ2-4 and V is TRBV6-1; no reliable D call. CDR3 length equals 13 residues. CDR1 is MNHNS and CDR2 is SASEGT in the germline V gene. V was pared by 0 bases and J by 1 base, with 1 base between. This CDR3 reads CASSEAAKNIQYF. In DNA form, the CDR3 reads TGTGCCAGCAGTGAAGCGGCCAAAAACATTCAGTACTTC.

The chain carries TRBV15 and TRBJ2-1, with TRBD1 matching 7 bases. There are 12 residues in the CDR3. The V segment lost 5 bases and the J segment 9 bases; nucleotides outside the gene matches: 4. CDR1 is LNHNV and CDR2 is YYDKDF in the germline V gene (reference sequence). CDR3 sequence reads: CATSANRGEQFF. CDR3 sequence (DNA): TGTGCCACCAGCGCGAACAGGGGTGAGCAGTTCTTC.

This clone was picked up one time. The gene calls are TRBV4-1 and TRBJ1-1; a weak D match, TRBD1 (6 bases). Germline V CDR1 and CDR2: MGHRA, YSYEKL. Trimming left V 3 bases short and J 4 bases short, with 18 bases between. The CDR3 totals 16 residues. In DNA form, the CDR3 reads TGCGCCAGCAGCCAGACAAGAACGACAGGTAGCACTGAAGCTTTCTTT. Encoded protein: CASSQTRTTGSTEAFF.

This clone came up a few times. The rearrangement links TRBV6-2 or TRBV6-3 to TRBJ2-1; 10 bases align to TRBD2. Germline V CDR1 and CDR2: MNHEY, SVGEGT. V shed 3 bases and J 6 bases; nucleotides not matched to a gene: 5. The CDR3 consists of 15 residues. CDR3 in amino acids: CASSYRASGSNEQFF. In DNA, the CDR3 is TGTGCCAGCAGTTATCGGGCTAGCGGGAGCAATGAGCAGTTCTTC.

The chain links TRBV28 to TRBJ2-7, with D unclear. Germline CDR1 reads MDHEN; CDR2 reads SYDVKM. Trimming pared 5 bases from V and 4 bases from J, leaving 6 bases between. The CDR3 runs to 11 residues. The CDR3 spells CASSPGYEQYF. DNA of the CDR3: TGTGCCAGCAGTCCCGGATACGAGCAGTACTTC.

This clone was observed a single time. In DNA form, the CDR3 reads TGTGCCAGCTCACCACAAGGGGAGGGGAATCAGCCCCAGCATTTT. Translated, it gives CASSPQGEGNQPQHF. The gene calls are TRBV18 and TRBJ1-5, with D tentatively TRBD1 (5 bases). The CDR3 consists of 15 residues. V was cut by 1 base and J by 4 bases, with 11 bases left in between. CDR1 and CDR2 from the germline V gene are KGHSH and LQKENI.

This chain connects TRBV20-1 to TRBJ2-5; D unclear. V was clipped by 3 bases and J by 1 base, with 9 bases between them. Germline V gene sequence: CDR1 DFQATT, CDR2 SNEGSKA (reference sequence). This CDR3 contains 13 residues. CDR3 loop: CSASFQPQETQYF. The CDR3 region has the DNA TGCAGTGCTAGTTTTCAGCCCCAAGAGACCCAGTACTTC.

The chain links TRBV28 to TRBJ2-7; possibly TRBD1 for D (5 bases). Trimming cost V 8 bases and J 4 bases, with 15 bases left between them. The germline V gene has CDR1 MDHEN and CDR2 SYDVKM. The length of the CDR3 is 13 residues. CDR3: CASRRQSLYEQYF. The CDR3, as DNA: TGTGCCAGCCGGAGACAGTCATTGTACGAGCAGTACTTC.

J is TRBJ2-3 and V is TRBV11-2; 10 bases map to TRBD2. Germline V gene lookup returns CDR1 SGHAT and CDR2 FQNNGV. J lost 6 bases, V lost 5 bases, and 11 bases had no gene match. CDR3 length: 16 residues. The CDR3 sequence is CASSVNSGTSVDTQYF. The CDR3 DNA is TGTGCCAGCAGCGTAAATTCCGGGACTAGCGTGGATACGCAGTATTTT.

The rearrangement joins TRBV24-1 to TRBJ2-1, with 7 bases fitting TRBD2. The V gene end was trimmed by 0 bases and the J gene end by 5 bases; junction bases not matched to a gene: 3. Germline values: CDR1 KGHDR, CDR2 SFDVKD. The CDR3 runs 15 residues. The CDR3, as DNA: TGTGCCACCAGTGATTTGCGCCTAGCGGACAATGAGCAGTTCTTC. Protein sequence: CATSDLRLADNEQFF.

The rearrangement joins TRBV3-1 (or the pseudogene TRBV3-2) to TRBJ1-5; a weak D match, TRBD1 (6 bases). This CDR3 comprises 15 residues. Trimming pared 2 bases from V and 6 bases from J, leaving 14 bases between. Germline lookup yields CDR1 LGHDT and CDR2 YNNKEL (reference sequence). The CDR3 DNA sequence: TGTGCCAGCAGCCAACAACTCGGGGGGGCTCAGCCCCAGCATTTT. Translation: CASSQQLGGAQPQHF.